This TCR beta chain came from a study of metastatic and nonmetastatic thyroid tumors. The wider study: Blood and tumor or nodule tissue repertoires from malignant and benign thyroid patients were compared.

No patient received treatment before thyroid surgery. The germline CDR1 and CDR2 sequences are SGHAT and FQNNGV. V was cut by 1 base and J by 8 bases, with 17 bases left in between. This CDR3 has 16 residues. This clone was found many times. TCRdb redid the clone calls on the PCR reads using MiXCR. Of 90,000 or so clones listed, roughly 8.6% were seen once; the top ten hold around 8.5%. The sequencing input was blood. The chain employs TRBV11-2 and TRBJ1-4; D possibly corresponds to TRBD1 (6 bases). The TCR originated in a female donor with papillary thyroid cancer or a benign thyroid nodule (not recorded which). Some clones in this sample may be carry-over from other donors' samples. CDR3 DNA sequence: TGTGCCAGCAGCTTAGGGTACAGGGCTGGACGGGAAAAACTGTTTTTT. As protein: CASSLGYRAGREKLFF. The variable domain in full, completed from reference TRBV11-2 and TRBJ1-4, reads EAGVAQSPRYKIIEKRQSVAFWCNPISGHATLYWYQQILGQGPKLLIQFQNNGVVDDSQLPKDRFSAERLKGVDSTLKIQPAKLEDSAVYLCASSLGYRAGREKLFFGSGTQLSVL.